Below, one TCR beta chain is given with its context. V lost 2 bases and J 5 bases, leaving 8 bases between the germline ends. The CDR3 is 13 residues long. Some clones are missing from TCRdb's copy, which holds only in-frame ones; the method was immunoSEQ multiplex PCR. In the table there are 180,000 or so clones, approximately 85% of which are singletons. The data are from a study of blood T cell repertoires in COVID-19. Across the study: From T cells, B-cell-depleted T cells, or PBMCs came the material, which was cDNA or gDNA.

The V call is TRBV12-3 or TRBV12-4, the J call TRBJ2-3; D is uncertain. This TCR came from a man between 60 and 75 years old who had recovered from COVID-19. Sequenced sample: peripheral blood. The CDR3 reads CASSLWAGDTQYF. CDR3 nucleotides: TGTGCCAGCAGTTTATGGGCCGGAGATACGCAGTATTTT.